This entry features one TCR beta chain sequence. The sample belongs to a study of CD8 T cells in Susac syndrome. The RNA input was roughly 0.45 to 1 ug, and it was reverse transcribed with random hexamers. TCR beta CDR3 was amplified by immunoSEQ multiplex PCR. This amplification extended across 54 Vbeta and 13 Jbeta segments. TCRdb called the immunoSEQ multiplex PCR reads again in MiXCR, with one record for every CDR3 protein. The data show 100,000 to 150,000 distinct CDR3 sequences, with roughly 94% seen just once and 0.25% to 0.3% held by the top ten. Germline V gene data show CDR1 as PRHDT and CDR2 as FYEKMQ (reference sequence). This CDR3 contains 13 residues. The ends were cut back, 6 bases at V and 12 bases at J, with 18 bases in the middle.

The receptor's source is a human donor with Susac syndrome. The chain uses TRBV13 and TRBJ2-1; a possible D gene is TRBD2 (5 bases). The specimen was CD8+ T cells from PBMCs. CDR3 in amino acids: CASRPLEVRGQFF. The CDR3 bases are TGTGCCAGCAGGCCGCTCGAAGTACGGGGGCAGTTCTTC. The full variable domain, in which reference TRBV13 and TRBJ2-1 provide the parts outside the CDR3, is AAGVIQSPRHLIKEKRETATLKCYPIPRHDTVYWYQQGPGQDPQFLISFYEKMQSDKGSIPDRFSAQQFSDYHSELNMSSLELGDSALYFCASRPLEVRGQFFGPGTRLTVL.